The 29 T cell receptor beta chains below all came from one sample that was sequenced in a study of regulatory T cells in long-lasting Graves disease. TCR beta libraries were built with iRepertoire HTBI primers and Arm-PCR of CDR3 regions. TCRdb re-analysed the multiplex PCR reads in MiXCR, keeping a single row per CDR3 protein. The table lists roughly 700,000 distinct CDR3 sequences, around 30% of them singletons, with around 42% in the top ten. Regarding time point: persistent/refractory GD, antithyroid drugs over 5 years with positive TRAb. From RNA extracted from PBMCs, the TCR library was made. This specimen was peripheral blood mononuclear cells (PBMCs), taken when the disease was refractory, from a patient treated with antithyroid drugs. Receptors were obtained from a female donor with Graves disease.

This clonotype was seen ten or more times. The genes are TRBV6-5 and TRBJ1-2, with D possibly being TRBD1 (6 bases). Trimming removed 4 bases from V and 8 bases from J, with 14 bases in between. Per germline, CDR1 MNHEY and CDR2 SVGAGI. The CDR3 runs to 13 residues. The chain's CDR3 is CASSFVPGHGYTF. CDR3 in DNA: TGTGCCAGCAGTTTCGTCCCGGGACACGGCTACACCTTC.

This rearrangement joins TRBV27 to TRBJ1-2; 9 bases fit TRBD1. CDR3 size: 11 residues. The junction had 3 bases not matched to a gene; V was cut back by 8 bases and J by 8 bases. Germline loops: CDR1 MNHEY, CDR2 SMNVEV (reference sequence). The CDR3 nucleotides read TGTGCCAGCGGGACAGGGAAAGGCTACACCTTC. Protein: CASGTGKGYTF.

This chain connects TRBV12-3 or TRBV12-4 to TRBJ2-5, with D perhaps matching TRBD2 (5 bases). CDR3 length: 14 residues. Deletions cut 4 bases from V and 1 base from J, with 10 bases between. CDR3 sequence: CASSSDGLQETQYF. For the CDR3, the DNA is TGTGCCAGCAGTTCAGACGGACTCCAAGAGACCCAGTACTTC.

V and J are TRBV2 and TRBJ2-1, with 14 bases identical to TRBD2. CDR1 is SNHLY and CDR2 is FYNNEI in the germline V gene. CDR3 size: 15 residues. The ends lost 6 bases at V and 9 bases at J; junction bases unmatched: 7. The CDR3 region is CASSRTGTSGSEQFF. The DNA for the CDR3 is TGTGCCAGCAGCCGCACCGGGACTAGCGGGAGTGAGCAGTTCTTC.

On this clonotype: At one of its ends the junction is not consistent with the germline gene, which may arise from a read error. The J gene is TRBJ1-2, the V gene TRBV19; D is possibly TRBD1 (6 bases). The CDR3 length is 16 residues. Germline V gene data show CDR1 as LNHDA and CDR2 as SQIVND (reference sequence). CDR3 amino acids: CVSNKDSGALPYGYTF. The CDR3 DNA reads TGTGTCAGTAACAAAGATTCAGGGGCGTTACCTTATGGCTACACCTTC. The complete variable domain, with remaining parts taken from reference TRBV19 and TRBJ1-2, reads DGGITQSPKYLFRKEGQNVTLSCEQNLNHDAMYWYRQDPGQGLRLIYYSQIVNDFQKGDIAEGYSVSREKKESFPLTVTSAQKNPTAFYLCVSNKDSGALPYGYTFGSGTRLTVV.

This chain connects TRBV6-5 to TRBJ1-1; 12 bases are a match to TRBD1. Looked up from germline, CDR1 is MNHEY and CDR2 is SVGAGI. The CDR3 loop spans 16 amino acids. V was pared by 0 bases and J by 2 bases, with 1 base of the junction left unmatched. The CDR3 DNA sequence: TGTGCCAGCAGTTACTCAGGGACAGGGGGCAACACTGAAGCTTTCTTT. Protein: CASSYSGTGGNTEAFF.

The rearrangement uses TRBV3-1 and TRBJ2-5, with 8 bases lining up with TRBD2. CDR1 and CDR2 (germline): LGHDT, YNNKEL (reference sequence). The CDR3 loop spans 16 amino acids. V trimming: 1 base; J trimming: 5 bases; junction bases outside the gene matches: 9. For the CDR3, the DNA is TGTGCCAGCAGCCAAGGCAGCGGGAGCGGCGGGGAGACCCAGTACTTC. This translates into CASSQGSGSGGETQYF.

This clonotype showed up just a few times. This chain connects TRBV27 to TRBJ1-2; 10 nucleotides match TRBD1. Trimming removed 6 bases from V and 6 bases from J; junction bases left unmatched: 4. Germline V gene lookup returns CDR1 MNHEY and CDR2 SMNVEV (reference sequence). The CDR3 contains 13 residues. CDR3 protein: CASSYGTGDGYTF. The CDR3 nucleotides are TGTGCCAGCAGCTATGGGACAGGGGATGGCTACACCTTC.

This clonotype was seen many times. Written as DNA, the CDR3 is TGTGCCAGCATTGCCGGGGGTTTTAACTATGGCTACACCTTC. Translated: CASIAGGFNYGYTF. The chain recombines TRBV2 with TRBJ1-2, with D maybe TRBD1 (5 bases). Germline assignment: CDR1 SNHLY and CDR2 FYNNEI. This CDR3 spans 14 amino acids. The ends were cut back, 7 bases at V and 1 base at J, with 13 bases in the middle.

V usage is TRBV13 and J usage is TRBJ2-7; TRBD2 matches 9 bases. Germline loops: CDR1 PRHDT, CDR2 FYEKMQ (reference sequence). This CDR3 is built from 16 residues. The V segment lost 1 base and the J segment 1 base; nucleotides outside the gene matches: 5. CDR3 amino acids: CASSLAGLARSYEQYF. In DNA form, the CDR3 reads TGTGCCAGCAGCTTAGCCGGACTAGCGAGATCCTACGAGCAGTACTTC.

This clonotype was seen more than once but under ten times. V is TRBV20-1 and J is TRBJ1-2; no clear D gene. The germline CDR1 and CDR2 sequences are DFQATT and SNEGSKA (reference sequence). The CDR3 has 12 residues. Trimming removed 4 bases at V and 3 bases at J, with 9 bases between. The CDR3 loop is CSANGFYYGYTF. CDR3 coding DNA: TGCAGTGCTAACGGGTTCTACTATGGCTACACCTTC.

The chain couples TRBV4-2 to TRBJ1-2; D gene ambiguous. The CDR3 length is 14 residues. Per the germline V gene, CDR1 is LGHNA and CDR2 is YNFKEQ. V was shortened by 6 bases and J by 6 bases, with 17 bases between the two germline ends. The chain's CDR3 is CASSPTTPGDGYTF. In DNA, the CDR3 is TGTGCCAGCAGTCCTACTACCCCGGGAGATGGCTACACCTTC.

This clonotype was seen a handful of times. CDR3 bases: TGCGCCAGCAGTCCTTTAAGGGCCACTGAAGCTTTCTTT. It is translated as CASSPLRATEAFF. The gene calls are TRBV5-1 and TRBJ1-1; D ambiguous. Germline lookup yields CDR1 SGHRS and CDR2 YFSETQ. This CDR3 region has 13 residues. Trimming took off 5 bases at V and 4 bases at J, with 12 bases between the two ends.

This chain uses TRBV2 with TRBJ2-7; the D is unclear. The CDR3 is 12 amino acids. Looked up from germline, CDR1 is SNHLY and CDR2 is FYNNEI. V lost 6 bases and J 5 bases, leaving 11 bases between the germline ends. CDR3 DNA sequence: TGTGCCAGCAGCCACCGGTTCGACGAGCAGTACTTC. This encodes CASSHRFDEQYF.

This chain links TRBV4-2 with TRBJ1-2, with D tentatively TRBD1 (6 bases). This CDR3 is 12 amino acids long. Per the germline V gene, CDR1 is LGHNA and CDR2 is YNFKEQ. V lost 0 bases and J lost 13, with 12 bases in between. The CDR3 reads CASSQDTGAPTF. CDR3 coding DNA: TGTGCCAGCAGCCAAGACACGGGGGCGCCCACCTTC.

This chain connects TRBV20-1 to TRBJ2-7; the D gene could be TRBD1 or TRBD2 (5 bases each). V gave up 6 bases and J gave up 0 bases, with 12 bases separating them. Germline CDR1 DFQATT, CDR2 SNEGSKA (reference sequence). The CDR3 totals 13 residues. The CDR3 region has the DNA TGCAGTGCAACCCCCGGGGCCTCCTACGAGCAGTACTTC. This sequence encodes CSATPGASYEQYF.

The chain is built from TRBV5-4 and TRBJ1-1, with TRBD1 matching 10 bases. From germline, CDR1 is SGHNT and CDR2 YYREEE (reference sequence). The CDR3 extends over 15 amino acids. J gave up 1 base and V 4 bases, and 4 bases lay outside the gene matches. The CDR3 protein is CASSAGQGRNTEAFF. CDR3 DNA: TGTGCCAGCAGCGCGGGACAGGGGCGGAACACTGAAGCTTTCTTT.

This clonotype has a single count. V and J are TRBV18 and TRBJ2-2; D remains unclear. V was shortened by 3 bases and J by 4 bases, with 9 bases between the two germline ends. The CDR3 extends over 14 amino acids. From germline, CDR1 is KGHSH and CDR2 LQKENI. In nucleotides, the CDR3 is TGTGCCAGCTCACCCCAGGACCCCACCGGGGAGCTGTTTTTT. It translates to CASSPQDPTGELFF.

The V gene is TRBV29-1, the J gene TRBJ2-7; possible D gene TRBD1, 6 bases. In germline, CDR1 is SQVTM, CDR2 ANQGSEA. The CDR3 runs to 14 residues. Trimming took off 7 bases at V and 4 bases at J, with 20 bases between the two ends. This CDR3 reads CSALTGQFSYEQYF. Here the CDR3 DNA reads TGCAGCGCCCTAACAGGGCAGTTTTCATACGAGCAGTACTTC.

The chain is built from TRBV6-1 and TRBJ1-4, with TRBD1 matching over 10 bases. CDR1 and CDR2 from the germline V gene are MNHNS and SASEGT. Unmatched junction bases numbered 14, after V lost 5 bases and J lost 8 bases. The CDR3 spans 17 residues. The CDR3 DNA follows: TGTGCCAGCAGTCCCCGGACAGGGGGTAGTGAAGGGGAAAAACTGTTTTTT. Translation gives CASSPRTGGSEGEKLFF.

The rearrangement links TRBV28 to TRBJ1-2; the D gene is possibly TRBD1 (5 bases). CDR1 and CDR2 (germline): MDHEN, SYDVKM. The CDR3 consists of 13 residues. The V gene lost 7 bases and the J gene lost 7 bases, with 16 bases spanning the gap. The CDR3 sequence is CASNQGLPGGYTF. The CDR3, as DNA: TGTGCCAGCAATCAGGGTCTGCCGGGTGGCTACACCTTC.

J is TRBJ2-2 and V is TRBV30, with 7 bases identical to TRBD2. This CDR3 is 14 amino acids long. Germline-derived CDR1 and CDR2 are GTSNPN and SVGIG (reference sequence). V was clipped by 3 bases and J by 7 bases; unmatched bases: 8. The CDR3 DNA is TGTGCCTGGAGGTCTGTAGCGGGCGGCGGGGAGCTGTTTTTT. Protein: CAWRSVAGGGELFF.

Details on this clonotype: A much larger clone sits a single nucleotide away, making a read error possible. The rearrangement joins TRBV6-2 or TRBV6-3 to TRBJ2-7; 8 bases match TRBD2. Germline CDR1 reads MNHEY; CDR2 reads SVGEGT. CDR3 length: 15 amino acids. The V gene end was trimmed by 2 bases and the J gene end by 1 base; junction bases not matched to a gene: 4. As DNA, the CDR3 is TGTGCCAGCAGTTACGAAGGCGGGAGGTCCTACGAGCAGTACTTC. Amino acid sequence: CASSYEGGRSYEQYF.

This sequence joins TRBV11-2 and TRBJ1-1; D unresolved. Trimming stripped 1 base from V and 8 bases from J, with 14 bases between. The CDR3 extends over 14 amino acids. Germline V gives CDR1 SGHAT, CDR2 FQNNGV. CDR3 in DNA: TGTGCCAGCAGCTTAGTCGAGGCCACGGCCGAAGCTTTCTTT. It codes for CASSLVEATAEAFF.

The V call is TRBV11-2, the J call TRBJ2-3, with 7 bases aligning to TRBD1. Trimming cost V 5 bases and J 3 bases; bases outside gene matches: 5. The CDR3 covers 14 residues. Germline values: CDR1 SGHAT, CDR2 FQNNGV. The CDR3 is CASSIDRVTDTQYF. The CDR3 DNA reads as TGTGCCAGCAGCATCGACAGGGTGACAGATACGCAGTATTTT.

This clonotype was seen more than once but under ten times. The chain has TRBV12-5 and TRBJ2-7, with TRBD2 matching 8 bases. Germline CDR1 reads LGHNT; CDR2 reads FRNRAP. CDR3 length equals 15 residues. V trimming: 5 bases; J trimming: 3 bases; junction bases outside the gene matches: 9. CDR3 coding DNA: TGTGCTAGTGGTCCCCCCGGGACTAGGGTCTACGAGCAGTACTTC. Its translation is CASGPPGTRVYEQYF.

The J gene is TRBJ2-7, the V gene TRBV19; 14 bases line up with TRBD2. V shed 6 bases, J shed 7 bases, and the junction held 8 bases outside the gene matches. Germline V gene sequence: CDR1 LNHDA, CDR2 SQIVND (reference sequence). The CDR3 runs to 15 residues. In DNA, the CDR3 is TGTGCCAGTAGGAAAATGGGACTAGCGGGAGATGAGCAGTACTTC. This gives the protein CASRKMGLAGDEQYF.

There are a few counts of this clonotype. The rearrangement links TRBV3-1 to TRBJ1-4, with D maybe TRBD1 (5 bases). This CDR3 is 14 amino acids long. V was shortened by 4 bases and J by 14 bases, with 20 bases between the two germline ends. Per the germline V gene, CDR1 is LGHDT and CDR2 is YNNKEL (reference sequence). As DNA, the CDR3 is TGTGCCAGCAGCCCAATGCCGGGACGGCTTTCCCTGTTTTTT. It encodes CASSPMPGRLSLFF.

The J gene is TRBJ2-7, the V gene TRBV7-9; D unresolved. Germline-derived CDR1 and CDR2 are SEHNR and FQNEAQ (reference sequence). The CDR3 is made up of 15 amino acids. The ends were cut back, 7 bases at V and 0 bases at J, with 16 bases in the middle. The CDR3 DNA reads as TGTGCCAGCACCTTTACCTTGGACGGCTCCTACGAGCAGTACTTC. Translation gives CASTFTLDGSYEQYF.